A selection of T cell receptor beta chains follows, all from one sample in a study of blood T cell repertoires in COVID-19. Assay used: immunoSEQ multiplex PCR; TCRdb lists only in-frame clones, some missing. The sample has 90,000 to 150,000 clones, 70% to 80% seen once; the top ten hold 7.9%. The sequenced sample was peripheral blood. These receptor sequences come from a human donor in a cohort sampled during active COVID-19. The CDR3 runs from the conserved cysteine through the conserved F or W. The order of the fields is clone size, J gene, D gene, V gene, CDR3 length, CDR3 DNA, CDR3 protein. D genes are given only for firm matches. Clone size is not always given. Where it is, it says once, few, many or a class for expanded clones.

clone_size: once
j_call: TRBJ2-7
d_call: .
v_call: TRBV3-1/TRBV3-2
cdr3_length: 12
cdr3_nt: TGTGCCAGCAGCCAAGTCTCGGACGAGCAGTACTTC
cdr3_aa: CASSQVSDEQYF

clone_size: .
j_call: TRBJ2-1
d_call: TRBD2
v_call: TRBV28
cdr3_length: 19
cdr3_nt: TGTGCCAGCAGTTCGAGACTAGCGGGGGGCCCTATCCCAAACAATGAGCAGTTCTTC
cdr3_aa: CASSSRLAGGPIPNNEQFF

clone_size: once
j_call: TRBJ2-7
d_call: .
v_call: TRBV6-5
cdr3_length: 13
cdr3_nt: TGTGCCAGCCCCAGGGGCCCGGAGTACGAGCAGTACTTC
cdr3_aa: CASPRGPEYEQYF

clone_size: .
j_call: TRBJ2-6
d_call: .
v_call: TRBV12-3/TRBV12-4
cdr3_length: 13
cdr3_nt: TGTGCCAGCAGCAGCTCTGGGGCCAACGTCCTGACTTTC
cdr3_aa: CASSSSGANVLTF

clone_size: .
j_call: TRBJ2-7
d_call: .
v_call: TRBV29-1
cdr3_length: 12
cdr3_nt: TGCAGCGTTGAGGCAGGAGGCTACGAGCAGTACTTC
cdr3_aa: CSVEAGGYEQYF

clone_size: few
j_call: TRBJ2-7
d_call: .
v_call: TRBV24-1
cdr3_length: 12
cdr3_nt: TGTGCCACCACCCCAGGGCCCTACGAGCAGTACTTC
cdr3_aa: CATTPGPYEQYF

clone_size: .
j_call: TRBJ2-1
d_call: TRBD1
v_call: TRBV12-5
cdr3_length: 15
cdr3_nt: TGTGCTAGTGGTTACCCGACAGGGGGGTACAATGAGCAGTTCTTC
cdr3_aa: CASGYPTGGYNEQFF

clone_size: .
j_call: TRBJ2-7
d_call: .
v_call: TRBV21-1
cdr3_length: 17
cdr3_nt: TGTGCCAGCAGCCCTCCGGGGGCGTCGGGAGGGCCGTATGAGCAGTACTTC
cdr3_aa: CASSPPGASGGPYEQYF

clone_size: .
j_call: TRBJ1-1
d_call: .
v_call: TRBV5-6
cdr3_length: 13
cdr3_nt: TGTGCCAGCAGCTTAGGGGTTGTCACTGAAGCTTTCTTT
cdr3_aa: CASSLGVVTEAFF

clone_size: few
j_call: TRBJ1-2
d_call: TRBD1
v_call: TRBV19
cdr3_length: 15
cdr3_nt: TGTGCCAGTACTCTAAGACAGGGGCTGACGGGCGGCTACACCTTC
cdr3_aa: CASTLRQGLTGGYTF

clone_size: few
j_call: TRBJ1-1
d_call: .
v_call: TRBV10-3
cdr3_length: 13
cdr3_nt: TGTGCCATCATGGGACAAACGAACACTGAAGCTTTCTTT
cdr3_aa: CAIMGQTNTEAFF

clone_size: .
j_call: TRBJ1-1
d_call: .
v_call: TRBV5-1
cdr3_length: 14
cdr3_nt: TGCGCCAGCAGCCAAGGGGCAATGAACACTGAAGCTTTCTTT
cdr3_aa: CASSQGAMNTEAFF

clone_size: once
j_call: TRBJ2-7
d_call: .
v_call: TRBV5-4
cdr3_length: 15
cdr3_nt: TGTGCCAGCAGCTTGGGGGGGGACCGGAACTACGAGCAGTACTTC
cdr3_aa: CASSLGGDRNYEQYF

clone_size: .
j_call: TRBJ1-1
d_call: .
v_call: TRBV27
cdr3_length: 13
cdr3_nt: TGTGCCAGCTGGGGCAGAGCGAACACTGAAGCTTTCTTT
cdr3_aa: CASWGRANTEAFF

clone_size: .
j_call: TRBJ2-1
d_call: TRBD2
v_call: TRBV3-1/TRBV3-2
cdr3_length: 18
cdr3_nt: TGTGCCAGCAGCCAAGGTAGGGATAGTGGCGGGAGAATGAATGAGCAGTTCTTC
cdr3_aa: CASSQGRDSGGRMNEQFF

clone_size: .
j_call: TRBJ2-5
d_call: TRBD1
v_call: TRBV12-5
cdr3_length: 15
cdr3_nt: TGTGCTAGTGGTTTGGTAGGGGGCAGCCAAGAGACCCAGTACTTC
cdr3_aa: CASGLVGGSQETQYF

clone_size: few
j_call: TRBJ1-5
d_call: TRBD1
v_call: TRBV5-6
cdr3_length: 15
cdr3_nt: TGTGCCAGCAGCCAAACAGGGGGCGGCAATCAGCCCCAGCATTTT
cdr3_aa: CASSQTGGGNQPQHF

clone_size: .
j_call: TRBJ2-7
d_call: .
v_call: TRBV5-1
cdr3_length: 15
cdr3_nt: TGCGCCAGCAGCTTGGAGCAGGGAACTGTGGGGGAGCAGTACTTC
cdr3_aa: CASSLEQGTVGEQYF

clone_size: .
j_call: TRBJ2-3
d_call: .
v_call: TRBV10-2
cdr3_length: 13
cdr3_nt: TGCGCCAGCACCGGGGGGCGTACAGATACGCAGTATTTT
cdr3_aa: CASTGGRTDTQYF

clone_size: .
j_call: TRBJ1-2
d_call: TRBD1
v_call: TRBV28
cdr3_length: 12
cdr3_nt: TGTGCCAGCAGTAGACAGGGTATGAGCTACACCTTC
cdr3_aa: CASSRQGMSYTF

clone_size: .
j_call: TRBJ1-6
d_call: .
v_call: TRBV7-6
cdr3_length: 14
cdr3_nt: TGTGCCAGCAGCCAACAGGGAATCGGTTCACCCCTCCACTTT
cdr3_aa: CASSQQGIGSPLHF

clone_size: once
j_call: TRBJ1-2
d_call: .
v_call: TRBV30
cdr3_length: 16
cdr3_nt: TGTGCCTGGAGTGTAATGTTACGAGCCTCTAACTATGGCTACACCTTC
cdr3_aa: CAWSVMLRASNYGYTF

clone_size: .
j_call: TRBJ1-1
d_call: TRBD1
v_call: TRBV5-5
cdr3_length: 16
cdr3_nt: TGTGCCAGCAGCCCGGGACAGGGGGAGGGGAACACTGAAGCTTTCTTT
cdr3_aa: CASSPGQGEGNTEAFF

clone_size: few
j_call: TRBJ2-7
d_call: TRBD2
v_call: TRBV5-1
cdr3_length: 15
cdr3_nt: TGCGCCAGCAGCCAGACTAGCGGGGGGCCGTGGGAGCAGTACTTC
cdr3_aa: CASSQTSGGPWEQYF

clone_size: .
j_call: TRBJ2-7
d_call: .
v_call: TRBV5-4
cdr3_length: 17
cdr3_nt: TGTGCCAGCAGCTCCGCATCATCCGGACAGCCCTCCTACGAGCAGTACTTC
cdr3_aa: CASSSASSGQPSYEQYF

clone_size: .
j_call: TRBJ2-7
d_call: .
v_call: TRBV12-3/TRBV12-4
cdr3_length: 12
cdr3_nt: TGTGCCAGCAGTTCGGACAACTACGAGCAGTACTTC
cdr3_aa: CASSSDNYEQYF

clone_size: .
j_call: TRBJ1-2
d_call: TRBD1
v_call: TRBV4-1
cdr3_length: 15
cdr3_nt: TGCGCCAGCAGCCAAGTAGAAAAGGGGGCAGTTGGCTACACCTTC
cdr3_aa: CASSQVEKGAVGYTF

clone_size: .
j_call: TRBJ2-7
d_call: .
v_call: TRBV28
cdr3_length: 12
cdr3_nt: TGTGCCAGCAGCTCCCTAGGTGACGAGCAGTACTTC
cdr3_aa: CASSSLGDEQYF

clone_size: .
j_call: TRBJ1-2
d_call: TRBD1
v_call: TRBV6-1
cdr3_length: 17
cdr3_nt: TGTGCCAGCAGTGAAAGCGCAGGGGGCGAATTAACGGATGGCTACACCTTC
cdr3_aa: CASSESAGGELTDGYTF

clone_size: .
j_call: TRBJ2-7
d_call: TRBD1
v_call: TRBV2
cdr3_length: 18
cdr3_nt: TGTGCCAGTCATGGGGAAGGGACAGGGAAGTTAAGCTCCTACGAGCAGTACTTC
cdr3_aa: CASHGEGTGKLSSYEQYF

clone_size: .
j_call: TRBJ2-7
d_call: .
v_call: TRBV18
cdr3_length: 14
cdr3_nt: TGTGCCAGCTCACCATCGGACACAGCCTACGAGCAGTACTTC
cdr3_aa: CASSPSDTAYEQYF

clone_size: few
j_call: TRBJ1-2
d_call: .
v_call: TRBV12-3/TRBV12-4
cdr3_length: 12
cdr3_nt: TGTGCCAGCAGCGACAGGAACTATGGCTACACCTTC
cdr3_aa: CASSDRNYGYTF

clone_size: .
j_call: TRBJ2-7
d_call: TRBD2
v_call: TRBV5-1
cdr3_length: 20
cdr3_nt: TGCGCCAGCAGCTCGGGGAGGGGACTAGTAAGTTCCCGGTCCTCCTACGAGCAGTACTTC
cdr3_aa: CASSSGRGLVSSRSSYEQYF

clone_size: .
j_call: TRBJ2-1
d_call: TRBD2
v_call: TRBV7-2
cdr3_length: 17
cdr3_nt: TGTGCCAGCAGCCGCTTCGGACTAGCGGGTGACTACAATGAGCAGTTCTTC
cdr3_aa: CASSRFGLAGDYNEQFF

clone_size: once
j_call: TRBJ2-3
d_call: .
v_call: TRBV27
cdr3_length: 15
cdr3_nt: TGTGCCAGCAGTTTAGGGGGGACTGGAACAGATACGCAGTATTTT
cdr3_aa: CASSLGGTGTDTQYF

clone_size: .
j_call: TRBJ2-7
d_call: .
v_call: TRBV3-1/TRBV3-2
cdr3_length: 14
cdr3_nt: TGTGCCAGCAGCCAAGGGGCTTCCTTCTACGAGCAGTACTTC
cdr3_aa: CASSQGASFYEQYF

clone_size: .
j_call: TRBJ1-1
d_call: .
v_call: TRBV7-6
cdr3_length: 13
cdr3_nt: TGTGCCAGCAGCTTAGGGAGGGACGCTGAAGCTTTCTTT
cdr3_aa: CASSLGRDAEAFF

clone_size: .
j_call: TRBJ1-4
d_call: .
v_call: TRBV9
cdr3_length: 16
cdr3_nt: TGTGCCAGCAGCGTGGAGACGGGGGACGGGAATGAAAAACTGTTTTTT
cdr3_aa: CASSVETGDGNEKLFF

clone_size: once
j_call: TRBJ1-2
d_call: .
v_call: TRBV28
cdr3_length: 12
cdr3_nt: TGTGCCAGCAGTCACCAGGTTGTAGGCTACACCTTC
cdr3_aa: CASSHQVVGYTF

clone_size: .
j_call: TRBJ2-1
d_call: .
v_call: TRBV18
cdr3_length: 13
cdr3_nt: TGTGCCAGCTCACCGAGCACGGGCAATGAGCAGTTCTTC
cdr3_aa: CASSPSTGNEQFF

clone_size: .
j_call: TRBJ1-1
d_call: .
v_call: TRBV7-8
cdr3_length: 13
cdr3_nt: TGTGCCAGCAGCTTAGTTTTAGACACTGAAGCTTTCTTT
cdr3_aa: CASSLVLDTEAFF

clone_size: .
j_call: TRBJ1-3
d_call: .
v_call: TRBV4-1
cdr3_length: 16
cdr3_nt: TGCGCCAGCAGCCAGGCACAATCACACTCTGGAAACACCATATATTTT
cdr3_aa: CASSQAQSHSGNTIYF

clone_size: .
j_call: TRBJ1-6
d_call: TRBD1
v_call: TRBV6-5
cdr3_length: 13
cdr3_nt: TGTGCCAGCAGTCTTCGGGACAGCTCACCCCTCCACTTT
cdr3_aa: CASSLRDSSPLHF

clone_size: .
j_call: TRBJ1-1
d_call: .
v_call: TRBV19
cdr3_length: 13
cdr3_nt: TGTGCCAGTAGTTCGGGTTTGAACACTGAAGCTTTCTTT
cdr3_aa: CASSSGLNTEAFF

clone_size: .
j_call: TRBJ1-4
d_call: TRBD1
v_call: TRBV2
cdr3_length: 14
cdr3_nt: TGTGCCATTAGGGGGACAGGGGGTAGTGAAAAACTGTTTTTT
cdr3_aa: CAIRGTGGSEKLFF

clone_size: .
j_call: TRBJ2-7
d_call: .
v_call: TRBV3-1/TRBV3-2
cdr3_length: 15
cdr3_nt: TGTGCCAGCAGCCAAGCGATGAGTTCTTTCTACGAGCAGTACTTC
cdr3_aa: CASSQAMSSFYEQYF

clone_size: .
j_call: TRBJ1-4
d_call: .
v_call: TRBV6-6
cdr3_length: 14
cdr3_nt: TGTGCCAGCAGCGCGAAGGTGAGGGAACAAAAACTGTTTTTT
cdr3_aa: CASSAKVREQKLFF

clone_size: .
j_call: TRBJ2-7
d_call: TRBD1
v_call: TRBV6-1
cdr3_length: 18
cdr3_nt: TGTGCCAGCAGTGAATTTAGGTGGCAGGGGACAGAGGGCTACGAGCAGTACTTC
cdr3_aa: CASSEFRWQGTEGYEQYF

clone_size: few
j_call: TRBJ2-7
d_call: .
v_call: TRBV12-3/TRBV12-4
cdr3_length: 13
cdr3_nt: TGTGCCAGCAGTTCCTACGGCTCCTACGAGCAGTACTTC
cdr3_aa: CASSSYGSYEQYF

clone_size: .
j_call: TRBJ1-2
d_call: TRBD1
v_call: TRBV4-2
cdr3_length: 18
cdr3_nt: TGTGCCAGCAGCCAAGATAGCGGACAGGGGGCTGTTTTCGGAGGCTACACCTTC
cdr3_aa: CASSQDSGQGAVFGGYTF

clone_size: .
j_call: TRBJ1-2
d_call: TRBD1
v_call: TRBV30
cdr3_length: 13
cdr3_nt: TGTGCCTACTCAGGGGGCTTGGACTATGGCTACACCTTC
cdr3_aa: CAYSGGLDYGYTF

clone_size: .
j_call: TRBJ2-7
d_call: TRBD1
v_call: TRBV5-4
cdr3_length: 13
cdr3_nt: TGTGCCTTCCGGACAGGGGAATCCTACGAGCAGTACTTC
cdr3_aa: CAFRTGESYEQYF

clone_size: .
j_call: TRBJ1-1
d_call: .
v_call: TRBV5-1
cdr3_length: 14
cdr3_nt: TGCGCCAGCAGCTTGGAGGGGGTCGGCACTGAAGCTTTCTTT
cdr3_aa: CASSLEGVGTEAFF